These 15 T cell receptor beta chains were sequenced from one sample in a study of cytomegalovirus exposure and HLA in healthy donors. The PCR used 60 Vbeta and 13 Jbeta primers. Data came from immunoSEQ multiplex PCR; TCRdb stores just in-frame clones and leaves some out. The profile shows 150,000 to 200,000 clones, 82% of them singletons. The sample taken for sequencing was PBMCs. The receptor source for this set is a girl under 10 years old in good health and CMV-seropositive.

The chain has TRBV5-5 and TRBJ2-7; 8 positions match TRBD1. V gave up 0 bases and J gave up 3 bases; unmatched junction bases: 11. The V gene's germline CDR1 is SGHKS and CDR2 YYEKEE (reference sequence). This CDR3 region has 17 residues. This CDR3 is CASSLDLPGGVFYEQYF. The CDR3 DNA reads TGTGCCAGCAGCTTGGACCTCCCAGGGGGCGTCTTCTACGAGCAGTACTTC.

J is TRBJ2-1 and V is TRBV18; 14 bases match TRBD2. The CDR3 is 19 residues long. V gave up 4 bases and J gave up 7 bases; unmatched junction bases: 15. Germline-derived CDR1 and CDR2 are KGHSH and LQKENI. DNA of the CDR3: TGTGCCAGCTCACTCTATACAACCGGGACTAGCGGGAGTTCGAATGAGCAGTTCTTC. It translates to CASSLYTTGTSGSSNEQFF.

The chain carries TRBV9 and TRBJ2-3, with D possibly TRBD1 on 6 matching bases. Germline V CDR1 and CDR2: SGDLS, YYNGEE. With 0 bases removed from V and 4 bases from J, the gap between germline ends came to 15 bases. The CDR3 is 16 residues long. The CDR3 DNA sequence: TGTGCCAGCAGCGTAGAAAGCAGGGGTGTCGCAGATACGCAGTATTTT. As protein: CASSVESRGVADTQYF.

This chain links TRBV6-1 with TRBJ1-3; TRBD1 agrees at 7 bases. J gave up 3 bases and V 4 bases, and 0 bases lay outside the gene matches. The CDR3 sequence is 13 residues long. Germline CDR1 is MNHNS and CDR2 is SASEGT. The CDR3 is CASSGDSGNTIYF. CDR3 nucleotides: TGTGCCAGCAGTGGGGACAGTGGAAACACCATATATTTT.

The gene calls are TRBV7-9 and TRBJ2-5; a possible D gene is TRBD2 (6 bases). The ends were cut back, 6 bases at V and 5 bases at J, with 19 bases in the middle. CDR1 is SEHNR and CDR2 is FQNEAQ in the germline V gene (reference sequence). The CDR3 contains 15 residues. The chain's CDR3 is CASRPSSAQGETQYF. CDR3 nucleotides: TGTGCCAGCAGGCCTTCTAGCGCGCAAGGGGAGACCCAGTACTTC. Full variable domain (rest looked up from reference TRBV7-9 and TRBJ2-5): DTGVSQNPRHKITKRGQNVTFRCDPISEHNRLYWYRQTLGQGPEFLTYFQNEAQLEKSRLLSDRFSAERPKGSFSTLEIQRTEQGDSAMYLCASRPSSAQGETQYFGPGTRLLVL.

CDR3 loop: CASSPPGLAFQETQYF. The CDR3, as DNA: TGTGCCAGCAGCCCCCCGGGACTAGCGTTCCAAGAGACCCAGTACTTC. V gene TRBV7-9 combines with J gene TRBJ2-5, with 10 bases fitting TRBD2. The CDR3 contains 16 residues. The trim removed 5 bases at V and 1 base at J, leaving 7 bases unmatched. Germline values: CDR1 SEHNR, CDR2 FQNEAQ (reference sequence).

CDR3 region: CASKLAGTGNYGYTF. Written as DNA, the CDR3 is TGTGCCAGCAAATTAGCGGGGACAGGCAACTATGGCTACACCTTC. V usage is TRBV7-9 and J usage is TRBJ1-2; TRBD1 matches 8 bases. V shed 7 bases, J shed 2 bases, and the junction held 9 bases outside the gene matches. Germline V lookup: CDR1 SEHNR, CDR2 FQNEAQ (reference sequence). There are 15 residues in the CDR3. The whole variable domain, remainder taken from reference TRBV7-9 and TRBJ1-2, is DTGVSQNPRHKITKRGQNVTFRCDPISEHNRLYWYRQTLGQGPEFLTYFQNEAQLEKSRLLSDRFSAERPKGSFSTLEIQRTEQGDSAMYLCASKLAGTGNYGYTFGSGTRLTVV.

This clone has more than one count but fewer than ten. V gene TRBV15 combines with J gene TRBJ2-2; D possibly corresponds to TRBD1 (5 bases). This CDR3 has 17 amino acids. Trimming took off 0 bases at V and 6 bases at J, with 17 bases between the two ends. Germline CDR1 and CDR2: LNHNV and YYDKDF (reference sequence). In nucleotides, the CDR3 is TGTGCCACCAGCAGAGATAGGGGCAGGGCCGGCGCCGGGGAGCTGTTTTTT. It codes for CATSRDRGRAGAGELFF.

The chain is built from TRBV30 and TRBJ1-1; D gene uncertain. The CDR3 totals 11 residues. The V gene lost 1 base and the J gene lost 8 bases, with 8 bases spanning the gap. CDR1 is GTSNPN and CDR2 is SVGIG in the germline V gene (reference sequence). CDR3 amino acids: CAWSGVSEAFF. The CDR3 nucleotides read TGTGCCTGGAGTGGAGTATCCGAAGCTTTCTTT.

The rearrangement uses TRBV7-9 and TRBJ1-5, with 9 bases matching TRBD1. V lost 7 bases to trimming and J lost 5 bases; unmatched junction nucleotides: 9. Germline V gene data show CDR1 as SEHNR and CDR2 as FQNEAQ (reference sequence). This CDR3 spans 15 amino acids. The CDR3 loop reads CASTSWDRDDQPQHF. The CDR3 nucleotides are TGTGCCAGCACGAGCTGGGACAGGGACGATCAGCCCCAGCATTTT. Drawing the rest from reference TRBV7-9 and TRBJ1-5, the complete variable domain is DTGVSQNPRHKITKRGQNVTFRCDPISEHNRLYWYRQTLGQGPEFLTYFQNEAQLEKSRLLSDRFSAERPKGSFSTLEIQRTEQGDSAMYLCASTSWDRDDQPQHFGDGTRLSIL.

The gene calls are TRBV30 and TRBJ1-2, with D tentatively TRBD1 (5 bases). This CDR3 comprises 15 residues. CDR1 is GTSNPN, CDR2 SVGIG, per germline (reference sequence). Trimming removed 2 bases from V and 8 bases from J, with 21 bases in between. DNA for the CDR3: TGTGCCTGGAGTCTCAGACAGAGGACAAGTATGGGCTACACCTTC. Translating gives CAWSLRQRTSMGYTF.

The rearrangement joins TRBV7-3 to TRBJ1-2; D might be TRBD1 (5 bases). V was pared by 2 bases and J by 8 bases, with 9 bases between. Germline V CDR1 and CDR2: SGHTA, FQGTGA. This CDR3 region has 12 residues. This CDR3 reads CASSLGTRGYTF. The CDR3 DNA is TGTGCCAGCAGCTTAGGGACTCGCGGCTACACCTTC.

The chain joins TRBV19 to TRBJ2-7, with 7 bases aligning to TRBD2. The V gene end was trimmed by 5 bases and the J gene end by 4 bases; junction bases not matched to a gene: 11. Germline-derived CDR1 and CDR2 are LNHDA and SQIVND (reference sequence). This CDR3 has 15 residues. DNA for the CDR3: TGTGCCAGTAGTTTCAGTGGGAGGGCCATGTACGAGCAGTACTTC. This translates into CASSFSGRAMYEQYF.

The J gene is TRBJ2-7, the V gene TRBV6-5, with 14 bases that match TRBD2. Germline V gene data show CDR1 as MNHEY and CDR2 as SVGAGI. This CDR3 has 15 residues. With 2 bases clipped from V and 6 bases from J, the junction kept 3 bases outside the gene matches. CDR3 DNA: TGTGCCAGCAGTTACGGGACTAGCGGGAGTACCGAGCAGTACTTC. It is translated as CASSYGTSGSTEQYF.

The genes are TRBV5-6 and TRBJ2-5; 9 positions match TRBD2. Losses at the gene ends were 3 bases for V and 5 bases for J; bases not matched to a gene: 5. The germline V gene has CDR1 SGHDT and CDR2 YYEEEE. This CDR3 region has 14 residues. The CDR3 DNA reads TGTGCCAGCAGCTCAGGACTAGCGCACGAGACCCAGTACTTC. Translated: CASSSGLAHETQYF.